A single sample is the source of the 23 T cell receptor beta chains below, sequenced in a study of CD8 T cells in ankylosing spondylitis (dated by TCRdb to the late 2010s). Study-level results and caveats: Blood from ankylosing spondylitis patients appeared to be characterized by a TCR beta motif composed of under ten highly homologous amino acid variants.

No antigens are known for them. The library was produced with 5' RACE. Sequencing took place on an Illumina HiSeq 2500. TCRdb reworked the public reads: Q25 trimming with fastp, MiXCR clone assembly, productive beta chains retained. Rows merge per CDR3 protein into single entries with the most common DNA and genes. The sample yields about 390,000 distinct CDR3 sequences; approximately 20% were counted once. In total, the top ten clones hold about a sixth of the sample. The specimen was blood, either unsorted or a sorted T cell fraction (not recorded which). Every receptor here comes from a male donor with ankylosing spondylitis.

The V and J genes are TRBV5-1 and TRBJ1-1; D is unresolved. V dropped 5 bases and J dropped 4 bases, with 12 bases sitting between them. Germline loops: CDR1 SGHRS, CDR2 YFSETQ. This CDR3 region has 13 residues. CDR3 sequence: CASRNAGTTEAFF. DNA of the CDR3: TGCGCCAGCAGAAACGCCGGCACCACTGAAGCTTTCTTT.

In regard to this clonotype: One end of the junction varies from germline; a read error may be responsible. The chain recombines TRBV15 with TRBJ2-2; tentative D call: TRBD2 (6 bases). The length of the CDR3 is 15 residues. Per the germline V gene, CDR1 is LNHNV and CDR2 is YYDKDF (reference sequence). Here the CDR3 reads CGTSRAASVTGELFF. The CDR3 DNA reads TGTGGCACCAGCAGGGCTGCTAGCGTCACCGGGGAGCTGTTTTTT. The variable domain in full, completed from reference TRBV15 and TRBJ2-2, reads DAMVIQNPRYQVTQFGKPVTLSCSQTLNHNVMYWYQQKSSQAPKLLFHYYDKDFNNEADTPDNFQSRRPNTSFCFLDIRSPGLGDTAMYLCGTSRAASVTGELFFGEGSRLTVL.

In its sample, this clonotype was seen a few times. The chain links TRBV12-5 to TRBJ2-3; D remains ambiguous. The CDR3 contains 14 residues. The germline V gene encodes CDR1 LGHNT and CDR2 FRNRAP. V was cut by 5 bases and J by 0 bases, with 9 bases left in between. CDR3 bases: TGTGCTAGTGGTCCCGGCTCTAGCACAGATACGCAGTATTTT. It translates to CASGPGSSTDTQYF.

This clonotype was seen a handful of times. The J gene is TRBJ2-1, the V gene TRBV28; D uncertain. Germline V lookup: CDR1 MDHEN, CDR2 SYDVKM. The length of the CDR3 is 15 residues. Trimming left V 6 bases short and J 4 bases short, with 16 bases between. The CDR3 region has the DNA TGTGCCAGCAGCAAGGGTAGCACAACTTACAATGAGCAGTTCTTC. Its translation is CASSKGSTTYNEQFF.

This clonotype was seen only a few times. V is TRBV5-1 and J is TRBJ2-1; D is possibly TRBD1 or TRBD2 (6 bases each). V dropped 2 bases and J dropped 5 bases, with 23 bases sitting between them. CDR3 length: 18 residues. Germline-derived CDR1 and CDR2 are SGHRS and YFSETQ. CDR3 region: CASSLAPRMGGPDNEQFF. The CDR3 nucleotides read TGCGCCAGCAGCTTAGCTCCTAGAATGGGGGGCCCGGACAATGAGCAGTTCTTC. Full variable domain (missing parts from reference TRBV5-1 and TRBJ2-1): KAGVTQTPRYLIKTRGQQVTLSCSPISGHRSVSWYQQTPGQGLQFLFEYFSETQRNKGNFPGRFSGRQFSNSRSEMNVSTLELGDSALYLCASSLAPRMGGPDNEQFFGPGTRLTVL.

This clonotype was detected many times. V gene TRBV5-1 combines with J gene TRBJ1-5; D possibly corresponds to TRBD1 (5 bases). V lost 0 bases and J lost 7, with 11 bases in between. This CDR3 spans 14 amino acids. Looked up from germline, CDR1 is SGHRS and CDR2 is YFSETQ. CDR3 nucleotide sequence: TGCGCCAGCAGCTTGGGCGGGACGGAACAGCCCCAGCATTTT. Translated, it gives CASSLGGTEQPQHF.

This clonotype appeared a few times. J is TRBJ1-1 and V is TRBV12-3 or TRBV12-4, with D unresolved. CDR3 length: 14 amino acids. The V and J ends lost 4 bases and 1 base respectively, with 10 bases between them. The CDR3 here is CASSWRDGNTEAFF. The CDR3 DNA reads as TGTGCCAGCAGTTGGAGAGACGGGAACACTGAAGCTTTCTTT.

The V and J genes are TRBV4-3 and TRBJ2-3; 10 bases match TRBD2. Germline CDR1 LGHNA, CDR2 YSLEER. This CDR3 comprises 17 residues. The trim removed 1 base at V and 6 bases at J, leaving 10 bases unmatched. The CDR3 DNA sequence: TGCGCCAGCAGCCAAGGGTCTAGCGGGAGTGTTATGGATACGCAGTATTTT. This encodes CASSQGSSGSVMDTQYF.

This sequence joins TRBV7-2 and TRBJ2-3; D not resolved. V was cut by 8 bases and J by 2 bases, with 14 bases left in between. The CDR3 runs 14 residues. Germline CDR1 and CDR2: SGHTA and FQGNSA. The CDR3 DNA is TGTGCCAGCCGTTTCCTCACAAACACAGATACGCAGTATTTT. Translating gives CASRFLTNTDTQYF.

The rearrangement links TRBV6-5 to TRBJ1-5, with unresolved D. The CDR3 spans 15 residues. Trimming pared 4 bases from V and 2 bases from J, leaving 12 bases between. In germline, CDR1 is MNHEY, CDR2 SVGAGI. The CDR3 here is CASSSLRRGNQPQHF. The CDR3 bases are TGTGCCAGCAGTTCCCTTAGACGGGGCAATCAGCCCCAGCATTTT.

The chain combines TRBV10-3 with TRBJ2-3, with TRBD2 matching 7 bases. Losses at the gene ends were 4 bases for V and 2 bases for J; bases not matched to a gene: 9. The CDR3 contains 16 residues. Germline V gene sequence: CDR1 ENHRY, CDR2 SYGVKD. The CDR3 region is CAISVSAGDITDTQYF. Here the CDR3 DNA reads TGTGCCATCAGTGTCTCGGCGGGAGACATCACAGATACGCAGTATTTT.

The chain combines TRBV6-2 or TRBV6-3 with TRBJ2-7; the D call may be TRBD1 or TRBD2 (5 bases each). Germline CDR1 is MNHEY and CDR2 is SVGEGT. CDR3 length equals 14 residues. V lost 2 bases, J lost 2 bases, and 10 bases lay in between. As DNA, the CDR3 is TGTGCCAGCAGTTACGTAGGGACCACCTACGAGCAGTACTTC. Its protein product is CASSYVGTTYEQYF.

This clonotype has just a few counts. The CDR3 coding sequence is TGCGCCAGCAGCCCACGTACATTACAGGGGCTTTACAATGAGCAGTTCTTC. This translates into CASSPRTLQGLYNEQFF. This chain connects TRBV4-1 to TRBJ2-1; 7 nucleotides line up with TRBD1. This CDR3 region has 17 residues. Trimming removed 4 bases from V and 4 bases from J; junction bases left unmatched: 13. Germline V gives CDR1 MGHRA, CDR2 YSYEKL.

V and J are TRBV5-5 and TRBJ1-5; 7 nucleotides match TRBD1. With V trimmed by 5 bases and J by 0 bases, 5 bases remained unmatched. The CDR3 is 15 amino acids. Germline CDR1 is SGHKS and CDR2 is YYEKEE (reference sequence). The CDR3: CASSFTGDSNQPQHF. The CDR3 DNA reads TGTGCCAGCAGTTTTACAGGGGATAGCAATCAGCCCCAGCATTTT.

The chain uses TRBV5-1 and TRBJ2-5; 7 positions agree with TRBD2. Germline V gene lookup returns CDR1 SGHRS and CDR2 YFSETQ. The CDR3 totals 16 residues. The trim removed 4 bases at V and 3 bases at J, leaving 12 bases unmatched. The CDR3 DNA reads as TGCGCCAGCAGCCCCTCGTCACTAGCGAGAGAAGAGACCCAGTACTTC. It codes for CASSPSSLAREETQYF. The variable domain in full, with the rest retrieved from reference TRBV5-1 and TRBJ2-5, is KAGVTQTPRYLIKTRGQQVTLSCSPISGHRSVSWYQQTPGQGLQFLFEYFSETQRNKGNFPGRFSGRQFSNSRSEMNVSTLELGDSALYLCASSPSSLAREETQYFGPGTRLLVL.

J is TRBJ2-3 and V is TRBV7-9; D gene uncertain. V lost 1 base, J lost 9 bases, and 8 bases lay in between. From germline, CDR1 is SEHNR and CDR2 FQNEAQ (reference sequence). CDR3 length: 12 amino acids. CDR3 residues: CASSLDPGTQYF. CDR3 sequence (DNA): TGTGCCAGCAGCTTAGACCCTGGGACGCAGTATTTT.

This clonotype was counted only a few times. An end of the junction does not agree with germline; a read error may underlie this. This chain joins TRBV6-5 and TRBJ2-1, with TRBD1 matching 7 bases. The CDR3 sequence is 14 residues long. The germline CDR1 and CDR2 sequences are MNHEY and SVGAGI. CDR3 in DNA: TGTGCCAGCAATTACAGGGGATCCTACAATGAGCAGTTCTTC. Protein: CASNYRGSYNEQFF.

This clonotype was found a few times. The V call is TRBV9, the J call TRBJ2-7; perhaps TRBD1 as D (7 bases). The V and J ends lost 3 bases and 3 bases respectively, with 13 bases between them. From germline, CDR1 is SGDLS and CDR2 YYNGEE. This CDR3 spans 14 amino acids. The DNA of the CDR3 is TGTGCCAGCAGCGCTAACAGGGGAGGCTACGAGCAGTACTTC. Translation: CASSANRGGYEQYF.

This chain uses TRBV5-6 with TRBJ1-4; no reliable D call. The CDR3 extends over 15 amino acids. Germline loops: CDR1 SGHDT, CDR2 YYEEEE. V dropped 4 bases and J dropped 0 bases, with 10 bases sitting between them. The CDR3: CASSKNGATNEKLFF. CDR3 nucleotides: TGTGCCAGCAGCAAGAATGGGGCAACTAATGAAAAACTGTTTTTT.

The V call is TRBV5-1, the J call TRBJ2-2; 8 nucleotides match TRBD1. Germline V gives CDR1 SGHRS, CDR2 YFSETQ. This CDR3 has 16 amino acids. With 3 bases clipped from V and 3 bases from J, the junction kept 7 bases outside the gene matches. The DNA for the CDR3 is TGCGCCAGCAGCTCATGGACAGGGCAAGACACCGGGGAGCTGTTTTTT. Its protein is CASSSWTGQDTGELFF. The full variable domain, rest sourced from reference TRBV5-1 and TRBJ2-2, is KAGVTQTPRYLIKTRGQQVTLSCSPISGHRSVSWYQQTPGQGLQFLFEYFSETQRNKGNFPGRFSGRQFSNSRSEMNVSTLELGDSALYLCASSSWTGQDTGELFFGEGSRLTVL.

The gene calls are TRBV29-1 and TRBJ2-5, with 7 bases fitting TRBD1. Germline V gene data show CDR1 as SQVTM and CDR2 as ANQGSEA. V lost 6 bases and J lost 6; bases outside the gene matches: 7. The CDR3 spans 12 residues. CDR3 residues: CSVGDSMKTQYF. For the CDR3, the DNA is TGCAGCGTGGGGGACAGCATGAAGACCCAGTACTTC.

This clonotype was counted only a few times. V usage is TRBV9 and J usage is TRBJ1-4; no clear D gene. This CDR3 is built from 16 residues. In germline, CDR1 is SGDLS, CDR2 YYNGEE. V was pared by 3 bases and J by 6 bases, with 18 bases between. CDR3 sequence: CASSAYPDRRYEKLFF. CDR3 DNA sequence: TGTGCCAGCAGCGCCTACCCAGATCGGAGATATGAAAAACTGTTTTTT.

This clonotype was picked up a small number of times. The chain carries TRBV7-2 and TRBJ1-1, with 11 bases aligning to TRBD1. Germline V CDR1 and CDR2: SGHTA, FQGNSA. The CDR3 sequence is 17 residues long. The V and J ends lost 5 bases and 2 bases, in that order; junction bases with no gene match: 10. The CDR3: CASSPRRGTGGNTEAFF. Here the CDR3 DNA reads TGTGCCAGCAGCCCTCGTCGCGGGACAGGGGGTAACACTGAAGCTTTCTTT.